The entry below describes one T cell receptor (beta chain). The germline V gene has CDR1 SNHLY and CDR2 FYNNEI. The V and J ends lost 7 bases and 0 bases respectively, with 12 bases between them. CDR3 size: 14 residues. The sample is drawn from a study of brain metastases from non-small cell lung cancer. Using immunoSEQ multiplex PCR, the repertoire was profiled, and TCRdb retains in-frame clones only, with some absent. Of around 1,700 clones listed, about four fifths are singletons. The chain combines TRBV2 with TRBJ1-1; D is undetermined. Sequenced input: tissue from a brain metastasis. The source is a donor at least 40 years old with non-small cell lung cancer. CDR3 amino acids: CASTRSGMNTEAFF. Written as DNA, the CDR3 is TGTGCCAGCACCCGATCGGGCATGAACACTGAAGCTTTCTTT. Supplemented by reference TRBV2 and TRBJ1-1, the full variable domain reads EPEVTQTPSHQVTQMGQEVILRCVPISNHLYFYWYRQILGQKVEFLVSFYNNEISEKSEIFDDQFSVERPDGSNFTLKIRSTKLEDSAMYFCASTRSGMNTEAFFGQGTRLTVV.